Described below is a single T cell receptor beta chain sequence and its context. Its antigen remains undetermined. Nothing much larger sits one base from this clone, and base qualities are not available. From a lookup of the germline V gene, CDR1 and CDR2 are MDHEN and SYDVKM. The CDR3 starts with the cysteine, ends with the phenylalanine, and has 15 residues. The sequence is cut down to CDR3 DNA, 45 bases in frame from base 1. The germline V and J ends show losses of 6 bases and 5 bases respectively, and no gene match explains 9 bases of the junction. Enrolling through a virtual design, the prospective study's participants ranged in age from roughly 18 to 89 years and lived across around 25 United States geographic areas. In the prospective study, cohorts were assigned on the basis of participant-reported clinical history obtained from a screening survey and a study questionnaire. Exposed participants were defined as having been in contact with someone with a PCR-confirmed or clinician-diagnosed COVID-19 case within 2 weeks of study entry. In the prospective study, mobile phlebotomists collected whole blood, serum and a nasopharyngeal or oropharyngeal swab from each participant. Additional blood draws and questionnaires over a roughly two-month period could optionally be provided by prospective study participants. Before DNA extraction, blood samples from the prospective study were shipped at room temperature or frozen.

This sample was included in a study of blood T cell repertoires in COVID-19 (dated by TCRdb to 2020 to 2022). With regard to the full study: Collaborator samples came from the United States, Italy and Spain and covered acute and convalescent phases of COVID-19. The prospective study material was composed of cDNA or gDNA derived from T cells, B-cell-depleted T cells, or PBMCs. Subjects who had been exposed to COVID-19, were actively infected with it, or had recovered from it provided the deeply sampled blood TCRbeta repertoires that made up the dataset. The repertoires were released in a freely available public database meant as a resource for research on the immune response to SARS-CoV-2. The samples were drawn from two sources: the first 160 participants of the ongoing ImmuneRACE study, and 950 to 1,500 subjects contributed by 6 global collaborators. The sample metadata nearly always contained a de-identified subject ID, COVID-19 status, age in years and sex. Where HLA class I and class II types were available, the types were taken from metadata supplied by the sample provider, not from assay-based typing.

The full study reports these points: The amount of clinical and demographic metadata varied by source and participant and was provided uncurated.

TCRbeta CDR3 regions were amplified from genomic DNA using the immunoSEQ Assay, a bias-controlled multiplex PCR. The study's processing was this. The number of nucleated cells in each sample was estimated by amplification of reference gene primers within the assay. To quantify the absolute abundance of each unique TCRbeta CDR3 rearrangement, sequence reads were collapsed and filtered. For each sample, productive Simpson clonality was calculated as the square root of Simpson's diversity index across productive rearrangements. The clones in this table, taken by TCRdb from immuneACCESS, are in-frame only. Not every clone is retained; where verified, under half of the shortfall comes from an unresolved V gene, and the cause of the rest is unknown. V and J calls and clone size are those listed in that table; D and trimming were worked out from the DNA. For this sample the table gives roughly 150,000 clones, of which 75% to 90% were detected only once. The ten most abundant clones make up around 5% of the sample.

The chain is assembled from TRBV28 and TRBJ1-5, with TRBD1 matching 8 junction bases. The sequence came from a man in his 70s who had been exposed to COVID-19. The sequenced sample consisted of PBMCs or T cells enriched from blood (not recorded which). Here the CDR3 is given as CASSPARGRYQPQHF. The DNA is TGTGCCAGCAGCCCAGCCAGGGGGCGGTATCAGCCCCAGCATTTT.